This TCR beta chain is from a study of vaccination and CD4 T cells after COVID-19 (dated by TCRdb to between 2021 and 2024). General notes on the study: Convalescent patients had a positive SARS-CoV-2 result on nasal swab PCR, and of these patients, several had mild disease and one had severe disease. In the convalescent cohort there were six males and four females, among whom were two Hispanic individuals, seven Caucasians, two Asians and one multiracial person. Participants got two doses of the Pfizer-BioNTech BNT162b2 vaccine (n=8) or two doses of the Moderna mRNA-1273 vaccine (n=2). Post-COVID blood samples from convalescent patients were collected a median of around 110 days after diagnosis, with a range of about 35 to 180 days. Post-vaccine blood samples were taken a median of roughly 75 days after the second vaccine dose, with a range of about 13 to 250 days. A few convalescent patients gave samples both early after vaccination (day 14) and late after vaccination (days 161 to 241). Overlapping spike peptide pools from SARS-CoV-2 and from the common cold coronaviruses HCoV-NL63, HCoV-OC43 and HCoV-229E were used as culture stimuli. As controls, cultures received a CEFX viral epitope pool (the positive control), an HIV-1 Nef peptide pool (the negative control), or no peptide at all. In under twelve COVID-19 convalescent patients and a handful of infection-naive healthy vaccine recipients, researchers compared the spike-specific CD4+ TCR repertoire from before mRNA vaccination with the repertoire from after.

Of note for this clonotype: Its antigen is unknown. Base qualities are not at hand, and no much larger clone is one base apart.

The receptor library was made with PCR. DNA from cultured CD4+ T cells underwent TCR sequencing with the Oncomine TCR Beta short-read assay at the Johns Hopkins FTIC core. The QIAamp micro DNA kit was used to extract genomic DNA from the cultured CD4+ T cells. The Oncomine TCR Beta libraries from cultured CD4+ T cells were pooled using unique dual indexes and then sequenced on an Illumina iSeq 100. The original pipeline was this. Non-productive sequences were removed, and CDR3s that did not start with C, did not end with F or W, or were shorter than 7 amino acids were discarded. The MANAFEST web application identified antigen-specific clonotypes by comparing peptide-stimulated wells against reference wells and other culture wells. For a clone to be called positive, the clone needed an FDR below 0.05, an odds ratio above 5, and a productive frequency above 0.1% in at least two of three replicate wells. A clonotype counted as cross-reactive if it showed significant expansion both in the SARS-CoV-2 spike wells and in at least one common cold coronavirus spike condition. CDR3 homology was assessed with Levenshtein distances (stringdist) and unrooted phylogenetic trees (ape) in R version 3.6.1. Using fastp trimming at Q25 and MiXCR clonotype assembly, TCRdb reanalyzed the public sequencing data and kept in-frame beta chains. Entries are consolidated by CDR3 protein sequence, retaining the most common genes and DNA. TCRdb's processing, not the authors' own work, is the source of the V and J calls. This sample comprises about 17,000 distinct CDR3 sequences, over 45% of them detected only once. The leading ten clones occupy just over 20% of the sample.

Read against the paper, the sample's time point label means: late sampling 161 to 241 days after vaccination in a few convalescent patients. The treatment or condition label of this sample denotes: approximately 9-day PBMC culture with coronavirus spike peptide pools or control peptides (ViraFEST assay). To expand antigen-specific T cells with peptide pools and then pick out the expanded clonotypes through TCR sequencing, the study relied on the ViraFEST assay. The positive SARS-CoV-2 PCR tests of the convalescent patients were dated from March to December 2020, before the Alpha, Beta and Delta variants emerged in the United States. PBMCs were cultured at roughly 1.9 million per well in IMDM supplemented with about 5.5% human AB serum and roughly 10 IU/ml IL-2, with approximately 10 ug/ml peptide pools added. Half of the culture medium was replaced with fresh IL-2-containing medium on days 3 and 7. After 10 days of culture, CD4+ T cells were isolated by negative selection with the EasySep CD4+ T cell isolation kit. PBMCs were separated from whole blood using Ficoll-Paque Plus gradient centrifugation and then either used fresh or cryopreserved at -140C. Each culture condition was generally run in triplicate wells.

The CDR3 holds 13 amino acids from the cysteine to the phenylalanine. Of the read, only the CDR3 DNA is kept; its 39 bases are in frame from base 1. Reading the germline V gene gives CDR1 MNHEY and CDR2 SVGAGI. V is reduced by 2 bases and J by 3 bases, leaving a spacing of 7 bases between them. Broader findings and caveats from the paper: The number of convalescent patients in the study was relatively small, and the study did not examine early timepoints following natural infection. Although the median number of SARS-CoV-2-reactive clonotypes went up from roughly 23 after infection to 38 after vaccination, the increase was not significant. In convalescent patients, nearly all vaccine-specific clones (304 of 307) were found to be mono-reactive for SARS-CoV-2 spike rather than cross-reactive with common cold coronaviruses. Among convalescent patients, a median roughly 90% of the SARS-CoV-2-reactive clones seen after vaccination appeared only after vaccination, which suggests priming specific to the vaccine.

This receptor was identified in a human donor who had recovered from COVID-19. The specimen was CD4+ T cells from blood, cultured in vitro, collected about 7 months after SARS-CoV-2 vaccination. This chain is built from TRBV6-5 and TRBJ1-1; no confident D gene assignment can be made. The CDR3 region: CASSYRWDTEAFF. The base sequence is TGTGCCAGCAGTTACCGGTGGGACACTGAAGCTTTCTTT.